This T cell receptor (beta chain) emerged from a study of blood T cell repertoires in COVID-19. Study context: Samples representing acute and convalescent COVID-19 were sourced from the United States, Italy and Spain.

Trimming took off 5 bases at V and 5 bases at J, with 12 bases between the two ends. The CDR3 loop spans 13 amino acids. Germline assignment: CDR1 LGHNA and CDR2 YSLEER. As originally analysed: Estimated nucleated cell counts came from reference gene primer amplification. Clones were sequenced by immunoSEQ multiplex PCR, and TCRdb holds only the in-frame ones, with some missing. The V and J calls and the clone size are those of that table, but D and trimming were determined from the DNA. The sample shows some 72,000 clones, about 89% of them seen only once. This clone occurred once. J is TRBJ2-5 and V is TRBV4-3, with a weak D call TRBD1 (6 bases). This clonotype originated in a man between 50 and 59 years old with active or convalescent COVID-19. The sample taken for sequencing was peripheral blood. The CDR3 DNA sequence: TGCGCCAGCAGCGTCTGGGGGCGGGAGACCCAGTACTTC. Translation: CASSVWGRETQYF.